This T cell receptor (beta chain) was identified during a study of T cell repertoires in cytomegalovirus infection. TCRdb itself ran the reads through MiXCR, one entry per CDR3 protein. The sample has about 700,000 distinct CDR3 sequences; approximately 33% are singletons. This clonotype was counted ten times or more. Its antigen is as yet unknown. Germline CDR1 reads SGHVS; CDR2 reads FQNEAQ. V lost 4 bases to trimming and J lost 1 base, with 13 bases between them. This CDR3 has 15 residues. The chain uses TRBV7-8 and TRBJ2-5; no definite D call. The sequence derives from a human donor in good health (CMV status not recorded). Some clones in this sample may be carry-over from other donors' samples. The source material was cultured PBMCs, sampled from culture after CMV antigen stimulation. The CDR3 bases are TGTGCCAGCAGCTGGTGGGCGGCCTCCCAAGAGACCCAGTACTTC. As protein: CASSWWAASQETQYF.